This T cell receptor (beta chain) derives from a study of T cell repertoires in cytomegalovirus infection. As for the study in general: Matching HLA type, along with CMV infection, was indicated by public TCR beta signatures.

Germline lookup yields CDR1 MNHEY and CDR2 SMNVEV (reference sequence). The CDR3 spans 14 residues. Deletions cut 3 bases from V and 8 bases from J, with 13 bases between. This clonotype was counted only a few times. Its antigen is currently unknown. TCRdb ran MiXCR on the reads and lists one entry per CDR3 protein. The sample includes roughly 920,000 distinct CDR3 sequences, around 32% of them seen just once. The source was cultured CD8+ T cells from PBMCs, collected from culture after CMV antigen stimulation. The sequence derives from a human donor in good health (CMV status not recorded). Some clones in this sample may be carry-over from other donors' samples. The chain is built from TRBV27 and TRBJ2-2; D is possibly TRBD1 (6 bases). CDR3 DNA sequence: TGTGCCAGCAGTTTCGGACAGTCTCTAGGGGAGCTGTTTTTT. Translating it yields CASSFGQSLGELFF.